The rows below give T cell receptor beta chains drawn from one sample of a study of blood T cells in healthy people across ages. MiXCR was run by TCRdb on the 5' RACE reads, yielding one entry per CDR3 protein. The sample consists of about 1.8 million distinct CDR3 sequences, 40% to 55% of them appearing once. Sequencing was done on a sample of blood. The receptors here all came from a woman aged 40 to 49 in good health. CDR3s include the opening cysteine and the closing phenylalanine or tryptophan. D genes are given only for firm matches. Some rows have no size entry. The others give once, few or many, or a class for an expanded clone.

TRBV27	TRBJ2-7	-	-	TGTGCCAGCGCGAGGCAGTTCTCCTACGAGCAGTACTTC	CASARQFSYEQYF
TRBV25-1	TRBJ1-2	-	few	TGTGCCAGCAGTGAATACACCGAGGGAAACTATGGCTACACCTTC	CASSEYTEGNYGYTF
TRBV14	TRBJ2-1	-	-	TGTGCCAGCAGCCAACAGCCTGGGGGGGAGCAGTTCTTC	CASSQQPGGEQFF
TRBV20-1	TRBJ1-2	-	few	TGCAGTGCTGGTACTCTCAGGGTTAACTATGGCTACACCTTC	CSAGTLRVNYGYTF
TRBV6-2/TRBV6-3	TRBJ2-1	TRBD1	-	TGTGCCAGCAGGCGAGGACAGGGGAGAATCAATGAGCAGTTCTTC	CASRRGQGRINEQFF
TRBV5-1	TRBJ2-7	-	few	TGCGCCAGCAGCGACGCGCCTGGGTCTGGTTACGAGCAGTACTTC	CASSDAPGSGYEQYF
TRBV25-1	TRBJ2-3	-	-	TGTGCCAGCAGTGAACCGGGGATCCACACAGATACGCAGTATTTT	CASSEPGIHTDTQYF
TRBV29-1	TRBJ2-5	-	-	TGCAGCGTTCTGGGGCAGGGAGAGACCCAGTACTTC	CSVLGQGETQYF
TRBV12-3/TRBV12-4	TRBJ2-2	-	-	TGTGCCAGCAGTGGGACGGTTGGGGGGGAGCTGTTTTTT	CASSGTVGGELFF
TRBV7-9	TRBJ1-1	TRBD1	few	TGTGCCAGCAGCCAGGGACAGGGAGGATCGGCTTTCTTT	CASSQGQGGSAFF
TRBV12-3/TRBV12-4	TRBJ2-5	-	many	TGTGCCAGCAGTTTACGGCAGTCGGTCGAGACCCAGTACTTC	CASSLRQSVETQYF
TRBV27	TRBJ2-5	-	-	TGTGCCAGCAGTTCCGGGACCGGACGGCAGTACTTC	CASSSGTGRQYF
TRBV6-2/TRBV6-3	TRBJ1-1	TRBD1	-	TGTGCCAGCATTCTAGGGACAGTGAACACTGAAGCTTTCTTT	CASILGTVNTEAFF
TRBV4-3	TRBJ2-1	-	-	TGCGCCAGCAGCCAAGATCGGGATCGGGGCAATGAGCAGTTCTTC	CASSQDRDRGNEQFF
TRBV7-2	TRBJ2-1	-	-	TGTGCCAGCAGCTCCCAACAGGGTGGCTACAATGAGCAGTTCTTC	CASSSQQGGYNEQFF
TRBV6-2/TRBV6-3	TRBJ2-7	-	-	TGTGCCAGCAGGCATCAAAACTACGAGCAGTACTTC	CASRHQNYEQYF
TRBV9	TRBJ2-5	-	-	TGTGCCAGCAGCTCGAGGGGAGTAGGGCAAGAGACCCAGTACTTC	CASSSRGVGQETQYF
TRBV7-4	TRBJ1-6	TRBD1	-	TGTGCCAGCAGGGCACAGGGGACCGGCTATAATTCACCCCTCCACTTT	CASRAQGTGYNSPLHF
TRBV10-3	TRBJ2-4	-	-	TGTGCCATCAGTAACAGTGGGGGCAAAAACATTCAGTACTTC	CAISNSGGKNIQYF
TRBV12-3/TRBV12-4	TRBJ2-4	TRBD2	-	TGTGCCAGCCGTCCCGGGGGGGGAAACATTCAGTACTTC	CASRPGGGNIQYF
TRBV7-3	TRBJ1-2	TRBD1	few	TGTGCCAGCAGCTCCGGGACAGGGCTCTATGGCTACACCTTC	CASSSGTGLYGYTF
TRBV6-2/TRBV6-3	TRBJ1-2	TRBD1	-	TGTGCCAGCAGTTACTCGACAGGGGGCAATGGCTACACCTTC	CASSYSTGGNGYTF
TRBV7-2	TRBJ2-7	-	-	TGTGCCAGCAGCGTACGTCGGACAGACGAGCAGTACTTC	CASSVRRTDEQYF
TRBV20-1	TRBJ2-2	-	-	TGCAGTGCGCCGGGACTTAACACCGGGGAGCTGTTTTTT	CSAPGLNTGELFF
TRBV12-3/TRBV12-4	TRBJ1-2	-	-	TGTGCCAGCAGCGATAGTGGGGCAGGGACCTATGGCTACACCTTC	CASSDSGAGTYGYTF
TRBV12-3/TRBV12-4	TRBJ1-6	-	-	TGTGCCAGCAGTTTAGCGCTTCATTTCTCACCCCTCCACTTT	CASSLALHFSPLHF
TRBV9	TRBJ2-2	TRBD2	-	TGTGCCAGCAGCGTAGCTTCCCGACTAGCGGGCACCGGGGAGCTGTTTTTT	CASSVASRLAGTGELFF
TRBV7-2	TRBJ2-7	-	-	TGTGCCAGCAGCTTGGTTCCAGGGACGTACTCCTACGAGCAGTACTTC	CASSLVPGTYSYEQYF
TRBV6-1	TRBJ2-3	-	few	TGTGCCAGCAGTGACCCGGGGGTCCCCGAGGTGTATTTT	CASSDPGVPEVYF
TRBV5-1	TRBJ1-6	-	-	TGCGCCAGCAGCTTGGCGTCAGGTCCGTCACCCCTCCACTTT	CASSLASGPSPLHF
TRBV7-2	TRBJ2-7	-	few	TGTGCCAGCAGCGGCCGGGCCCTCTACGAGCAGTACTTC	CASSGRALYEQYF
TRBV6-2/TRBV6-3	TRBJ2-2	-	few	TGTGCCAGCAGCCCTTCCTCGCGGGACACCGGGGAGCTGTTTTTT	CASSPSSRDTGELFF
TRBV4-2	TRBJ2-5	TRBD1	-	TGTGCCAGCAGCCAAGAAAGAACCCGGGACAGGGACCCTGTGAGGACCCAGTACTTC	CASSQERTRDRDPVRTQYF
TRBV7-2	TRBJ2-5	-	-	TGTGCCAGCAGCAACAGGGTTTTGGAAGAGACCCAGTACTTC	CASSNRVLEETQYF
TRBV15	TRBJ2-2	TRBD1	few	TGTGCCACCAGCAGAGGACAGGGGGATGCCGGGGAGCTGTTTTTT	CATSRGQGDAGELFF
TRBV7-3	TRBJ2-1	-	once	TGTGCCAGCAAACCGGCGGGTCACAATGAGCAGTTCTTC	CASKPAGHNEQFF
TRBV6-2/TRBV6-3	TRBJ2-3	-	-	TGTGCCAGCACCAAGGAAAGACCACGAAGGGGCACAGATACGCAGTATTTT	CASTKERPRRGTDTQYF
TRBV6-2/TRBV6-3	TRBJ2-5	-	-	TGTGCCAGCAGTTATGGAGCGGGTAACCAAGAGACCCAGTACTTC	CASSYGAGNQETQYF
TRBV7-9	TRBJ1-1	-	-	TGTGCCAGCAGCCCTCGACAGGAAGCTTTCTTT	CASSPRQEAFF
TRBV28	TRBJ2-6	-	few	TGTGCCAGCAGCCCTTCCATACCCTCTGGGGCCAACGTCCTGACTTTC	CASSPSIPSGANVLTF
TRBV20-1	TRBJ2-5	-	-	TGCAGTGCTAGAGGGGGGGGCAGGAGAGAGACCCAGTACTTC	CSARGGGRRETQYF
TRBV6-2/TRBV6-3	TRBJ2-1	-	few	TGTGCCAGCAGAAAAGCCGGGGGCAATGAGCAGTTCTTC	CASRKAGGNEQFF
TRBV7-9	TRBJ1-5	-	-	TGTGCCAGCAGCTTAGCGGCGCAGCGGGAAAGCAATCAGCCCCAGCATTTT	CASSLAAQRESNQPQHF
TRBV6-2/TRBV6-3	TRBJ2-1	-	-	TGTGCCAGCTGGGGGGCGGGACAGATGTACAATGAGCAGTTCTTC	CASWGAGQMYNEQFF
TRBV24-1	TRBJ2-3	TRBD2	-	TGTGCCACCAGTGATTTCAGCGGGGACGCAGATACGCAGTATTTT	CATSDFSGDADTQYF
TRBV6-1	TRBJ2-1	TRBD2	-	TGTGCCAGCAGTACCCCATTTGGTAGCGGGGGGTACAATGAGCAGTTCTTC	CASSTPFGSGGYNEQFF
TRBV3-1	TRBJ2-4	-	few	TGTGCCAGCAGCCAAGACGGGGGCACAAACATTCAGTACTTC	CASSQDGGTNIQYF
TRBV7-2	TRBJ2-1	-	-	TGTGCCAGCAGCTTAGGATCGGGTACCGAGCAGTTCTTC	CASSLGSGTEQFF
TRBV2	TRBJ2-1	TRBD2	once	TGTGCCAGCAGTGAACCGAATAGCGGGGGGCCGAGCTCCTACAATGAGCAGTTCTTC	CASSEPNSGGPSSYNEQFF